This TCR beta chain originates from a study of blood T cell repertoires in COVID-19. On the study more broadly: T cells, B-cell-depleted T cells, or PBMCs provided the cDNA or gDNA that served as material.

The germline V gene has CDR1 SGDLS and CDR2 YYNGEE. V shed 5 bases, J shed 2 bases, and the junction held 3 bases outside the gene matches. There are 14 residues in the CDR3. Libraries were prepared by immunoSEQ multiplex PCR; TCRdb keeps only in-frame clonotypes and omits some of them. This sample has fewer than 250,000 clones; about four fifths occur once, and the top ten carry about 7%. This clone has a single count. This specimen includes other DNA sequences encoding the same CDR3. This clonotype was sampled from a man between 60 and 75 years old with acute or convalescent COVID-19. V and J are TRBV9 and TRBJ1-5, with 8 positions matching TRBD1. The sample comprised peripheral blood. CDR3 in DNA: TGTGCCAGCAGTGAGACAGGGGGCAATCAGCCCCAGCATTTT. Translated: CASSETGGNQPQHF. Full variable domain (missing parts from reference TRBV9 and TRBJ1-5): DSGVTQTPKHLITATGQRVTLRCSPRSGDLSVYWYQQSLDQGLQFLIQYYNGEERAKGNILERFSAQQFPDLHSELNLSSLELGDSALYFCASSETGGNQPQHFGDGTRLSIL.